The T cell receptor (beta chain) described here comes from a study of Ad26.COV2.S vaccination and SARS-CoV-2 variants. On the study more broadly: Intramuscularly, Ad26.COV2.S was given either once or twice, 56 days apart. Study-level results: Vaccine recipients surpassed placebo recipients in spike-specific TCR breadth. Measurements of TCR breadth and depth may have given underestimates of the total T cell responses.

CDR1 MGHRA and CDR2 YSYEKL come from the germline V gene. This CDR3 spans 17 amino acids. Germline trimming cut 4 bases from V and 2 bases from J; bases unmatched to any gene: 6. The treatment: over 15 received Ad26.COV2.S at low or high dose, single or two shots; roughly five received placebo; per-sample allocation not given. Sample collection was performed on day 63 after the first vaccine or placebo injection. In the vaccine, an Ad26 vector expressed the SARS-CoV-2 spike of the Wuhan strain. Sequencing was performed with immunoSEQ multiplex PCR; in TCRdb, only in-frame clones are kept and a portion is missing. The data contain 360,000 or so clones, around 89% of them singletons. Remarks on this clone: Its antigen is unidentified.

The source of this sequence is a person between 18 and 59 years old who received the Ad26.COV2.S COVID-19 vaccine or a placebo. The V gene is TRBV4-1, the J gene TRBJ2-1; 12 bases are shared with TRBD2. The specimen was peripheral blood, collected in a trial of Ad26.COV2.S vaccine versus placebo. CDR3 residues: CASSPLRLAGAYNEQFF. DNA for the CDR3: TGCGCCAGCAGCCCCCTTCGACTAGCGGGAGCCTACAATGAGCAGTTCTTC.